Listed below are T cell receptor beta chains from one sample, sequenced in a study of Tregs in tolerant kidney transplant recipients. The method was immunoSEQ multiplex PCR; TCRdb's version includes in-frame clones alone and lacks a portion of them. The sample contains about 15,000 clones, around half of which appear only once. The antigens of these receptors remain unknown. Specimen: CD4+ T cells from blood cultured with allogeneic cells, collected before the transplant. The receptors originated from a human patient who received a combined kidney and bone marrow transplant. Each CDR3 is given with its conserved first and last residue. The D gene is left open where the match is weak. A row's size may be missing; if present it is once, few, many or a size class.

V: TRBV7-6
size: .
D: TRBD2
J: TRBJ2-2
CDR3: CASSLVISGRVHTGELFF
DNA: TGTGCCAGCAGCTTAGTAATTAGCGGGAGGGTACACACCGGGGAGCTGTTTTTT

V: TRBV7-9
size: .
D: TRBD1
J: TRBJ2-2
CDR3: CASSTGGVVSGELFF
DNA: TGTGCCAGCAGCACAGGGGGAGTCGTCTCCGGGGAGCTGTTTTTT

V: TRBV25-1
size: .
D: .
J: TRBJ2-7
CDR3: CASSAGFTYEQYF
DNA: TGTGCCAGCAGTGCAGGGTTCACCTACGAGCAGTACTTC

V: TRBV7-9
size: medium-sized
D: .
J: TRBJ1-1
CDR3: CASCMGRRGTEAFF
DNA: TGTGCCAGCTGTATGGGTAGGAGGGGCACTGAAGCTTTCTTT

V: TRBV4-3
size: .
D: TRBD2
J: TRBJ2-1
CDR3: CASSLLAGGDEQFF
DNA: TGCGCCAGCAGCCTGCTAGCGGGAGGGGATGAGCAGTTCTTC

V: TRBV7-3
size: .
D: TRBD1
J: TRBJ2-1
CDR3: CASSSDRGEQFF
DNA: TGTGCCAGCAGCTCCGACAGGGGTGAGCAGTTCTTC

V: TRBV5-1
size: .
D: .
J: TRBJ2-7
CDR3: CASSLALAYEQYF
DNA: TGCGCCAGCAGCTTGGCATTGGCTTACGAGCAGTACTTC

V: TRBV5-1
size: medium-sized
D: .
J: TRBJ1-1
CDR3: CASSLSVTGNTEAFF
DNA: TGCGCCAGCAGCCTCAGCGTCACGGGGAACACTGAAGCTTTCTTT

V: TRBV9
size: .
D: .
J: TRBJ1-1
CDR3: CASSGAWGAEAFF
DNA: TGTGCCAGCAGCGGCGCCTGGGGGGCTGAAGCTTTCTTT

V: TRBV6-5
size: few
D: TRBD2
J: TRBJ2-1
CDR3: CASSIAGGLYNEQFF
DNA: TGTGCCAGCAGTATAGCGGGAGGACTCTACAATGAGCAGTTCTTC

V: TRBV6-9
size: .
D: TRBD2
J: TRBJ2-3
CDR3: CASSYSPIPLGRGTDTQYF
DNA: TGTGCCAGCAGTTATTCGCCTATTCCCCTCGGGAGGGGGACAGATACGCAGTATTTT

V: TRBV2
size: .
D: .
J: TRBJ2-3
CDR3: CASRRVDYTDTQYF
DNA: TGTGCCAGCAGGAGAGTTGACTACACAGATACGCAGTATTTT

V: TRBV27
size: .
D: TRBD2
J: TRBJ2-5
CDR3: CASSFPRTSGIGVQETQYF
DNA: TGTGCCAGCAGTTTCCCTCGGACTAGCGGGATCGGGGTTCAAGAGACCCAGTACTTC

V: TRBV19
size: .
D: .
J: TRBJ2-3
CDR3: CASSRLLDTQYF
DNA: TGTGCCAGTAGTAGGCTCCTCGATACGCAGTATTTT

V: TRBV4-2
size: .
D: .
J: TRBJ2-1
CDR3: CASSQARLGITDVRYNEQFF
DNA: TGTGCCAGCAGCCAGGCCCGACTAGGTATAACGGACGTTCGGTACAATGAGCAGTTCTTC

V: TRBV2
size: medium-sized
D: TRBD2
J: TRBJ2-1
CDR3: CASISLGGGASSYNEQFF
DNA: TGTGCCAGCATAAGCTTAGGCGGGGGGGCCAGCTCCTACAATGAGCAGTTCTTC

V: TRBV7-2
size: few
D: .
J: TRBJ1-6
CDR3: CASSFTYNSPLHF
DNA: TGTGCCAGCAGCTTTACCTATAATTCACCCCTCCACTTT

V: TRBV7-2
size: .
D: TRBD1
J: TRBJ1-2
CDR3: CASSFRQGATFYGYTF
DNA: TGTGCCAGCAGCTTCAGACAGGGAGCTACCTTCTATGGCTACACCTTC

V: TRBV18
size: .
D: .
J: TRBJ2-6
CDR3: CASSRDRPHGANVLTF
DNA: TGTGCCAGCTCACGCGACAGGCCTCATGGGGCCAACGTCCTGACTTTC

V: TRBV11-3
size: .
D: .
J: TRBJ2-5
CDR3: CASSSLTRVETQYF
DNA: TGTGCCAGCAGCTCACTGACTAGGGTGGAGACCCAGTACTTC

V: TRBV7-3
size: .
D: TRBD2
J: TRBJ2-1
CDR3: CASSQWAGGPNEQFF
DNA: TGTGCCAGCAGCCAATGGGCGGGGGGCCCCAATGAGCAGTTCTTC

V: TRBV5-1
size: .
D: TRBD1
J: TRBJ1-2
CDR3: CASSPTGPNNPRTGKNYGYTF
DNA: TGCGCCAGCAGCCCCACGGGCCCAAACAACCCGCGGACAGGGAAGAACTATGGCTACACCTTC

V: TRBV7-2
size: .
D: TRBD1
J: TRBJ2-1
CDR3: CASSLTTGDEQFF
DNA: TGTGCCAGCAGCTTAACGACAGGGGATGAGCAGTTCTTC

V: TRBV9
size: .
D: .
J: TRBJ2-2
CDR3: CASSPRRGGTGELFF
DNA: TGTGCCAGCAGCCCTCGCCGAGGCGGCACCGGGGAGCTGTTTTTT

V: TRBV5-4
size: .
D: TRBD2
J: TRBJ2-5
CDR3: CASTLGGSLGETQYF
DNA: TGTGCCAGCACCTTGGGCGGGAGCTTGGGAGAGACCCAGTACTTC

V: TRBV27
size: .
D: .
J: TRBJ2-7
CDR3: CASSLIQDYPYEQYF
DNA: TGTGCCAGCAGTTTAATCCAGGACTACCCCTACGAGCAGTACTTC

V: TRBV5-5
size: few
D: TRBD2
J: TRBJ2-1
CDR3: CASSPNPSGGASSHEQFF
DNA: TGCGCCAGCAGCCCTAACCCTAGCGGGGGGGCGAGTTCCCATGAGCAGTTCTTC

V: TRBV5-4
size: medium-sized
D: .
J: TRBJ1-4
CDR3: CASTINRGYDEKLFF
DNA: TGTGCCAGCACCATCAATCGGGGGTATGATGAAAAACTGTTTTTT

V: TRBV4-1
size: few
D: .
J: TRBJ2-1
CDR3: CASSQDLIPYNEQFF
DNA: TGCGCCAGCAGCCAAGATCTAATCCCCTACAATGAGCAGTTCTTC

V: TRBV29-1
size: few
D: .
J: TRBJ1-5
CDR3: CSASRDSNQPQHF
DNA: TGCAGTGCCTCCCGGGACTCCAATCAGCCCCAGCATTTT

V: TRBV6-5
size: few
D: .
J: TRBJ1-2
CDR3: CASSYSRVANYGYTF
DNA: TGTGCCAGCAGTTACTCGAGGGTAGCTAACTATGGCTACACCTTC

V: TRBV5-1
size: .
D: .
J: TRBJ2-3
CDR3: CASSLAPSVSTDTQYF
DNA: TGCGCCAGCAGCTTGGCCCCTAGCGTGAGCACAGATACGCAGTATTTT

V: TRBV6-1
size: .
D: TRBD2
J: TRBJ2-1
CDR3: CASSEAGGGGGYNEQFF
DNA: TGTGCCAGCAGTGAAGCTGGCGGCGGGGGGGGTTACAATGAGCAGTTCTTC

V: TRBV5-5
size: .
D: .
J: TRBJ1-6
CDR3: CASSLAGRYNSPLHF
DNA: TGTGCCAGCAGCTTGGCTGGGAGGTATAATTCACCCCTCCACTTT

V: TRBV5-1
size: .
D: .
J: TRBJ2-5
CDR3: CASRPDSQETQYF
DNA: TGCGCCAGCAGACCTGACAGCCAAGAGACCCAGTACTTC

V: TRBV6-5
size: few
D: .
J: TRBJ2-7
CDR3: CASSSVRQPSEQYF
DNA: TGTGCCAGCAGTTCAGTAAGACAGCCTAGCGAGCAGTACTTC

V: TRBV2
size: .
D: TRBD1
J: TRBJ1-2
CDR3: CASSALMTGLGLSYTF
DNA: TGTGCCAGCAGTGCCCTCATGACAGGGTTGGGGTTAAGCTACACCTTC

V: TRBV10-3
size: .
D: .
J: TRBJ2-2
CDR3: CAISHRATNTGELFF
DNA: TGTGCCATCAGCCACAGGGCCACGAACACCGGGGAGCTGTTTTTT

V: TRBV7-3
size: .
D: .
J: TRBJ1-4
CDR3: CASSLMGKFQGMATNEKLFF
DNA: TGTGCCAGCAGCTTAATGGGTAAGTTTCAGGGCATGGCAACTAATGAAAAACTGTTTTTT

V: TRBV29-1
size: few
D: TRBD2
J: TRBJ2-7
CDR3: CSILLLAGKLSEQYF
DNA: TGCAGCATCCTTCTCCTAGCGGGAAAGTTGAGCGAGCAGTACTTC

V: TRBV4-1
size: .
D: TRBD1
J: TRBJ1-5
CDR3: CASSLLYGTVSNQPQHF
DNA: TGCGCCAGCAGCCTCCTTTACGGGACAGTGAGCAATCAGCCCCAGCATTTT

V: TRBV30
size: few
D: .
J: TRBJ1-3
CDR3: CAWSVAGGNTIYF
DNA: TGTGCCTGGAGTGTAGCAGGGGGAAACACCATATATTTT

V: TRBV27
size: few
D: TRBD2
J: TRBJ2-5
CDR3: CASGSSGRGETQYF
DNA: TGTGCCAGCGGCTCCAGCGGGAGAGGGGAGACCCAGTACTTC